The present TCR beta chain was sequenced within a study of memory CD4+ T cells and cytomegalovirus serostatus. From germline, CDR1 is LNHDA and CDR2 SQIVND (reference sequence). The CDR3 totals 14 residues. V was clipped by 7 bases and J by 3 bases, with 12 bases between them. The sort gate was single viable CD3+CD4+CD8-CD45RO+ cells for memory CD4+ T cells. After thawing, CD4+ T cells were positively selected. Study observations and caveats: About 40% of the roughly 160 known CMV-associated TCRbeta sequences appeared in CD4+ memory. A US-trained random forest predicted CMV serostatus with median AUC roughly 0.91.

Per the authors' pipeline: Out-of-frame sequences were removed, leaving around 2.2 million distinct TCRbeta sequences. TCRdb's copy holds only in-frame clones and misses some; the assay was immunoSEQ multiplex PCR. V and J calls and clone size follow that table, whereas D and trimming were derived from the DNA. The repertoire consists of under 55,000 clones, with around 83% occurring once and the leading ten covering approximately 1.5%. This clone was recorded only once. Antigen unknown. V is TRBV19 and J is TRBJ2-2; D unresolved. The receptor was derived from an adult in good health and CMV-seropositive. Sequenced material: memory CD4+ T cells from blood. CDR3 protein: CASTLRLYTGELFF. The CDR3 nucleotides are TGTGCCAGTACCCTTCGGCTATACACCGGGGAGCTGTTTTTT.